This T cell receptor beta chain was recovered during a study of T-cell reconstitution after alpha-beta-depleted transplantation in children. Whole-study findings and limits: Reportedly, only several hundred clones from non-depleted graft cells drove alpha-beta T-cell counts at about two months. It was newly produced T cells that mostly accounted for T-cell counts and diversity one year after transplant.

The V gene end was trimmed by 2 bases and the J gene end by 3 bases; junction bases not matched to a gene: 8. There are 16 residues in the CDR3. Germline values: CDR1 MNHEY, CDR2 SVGAGI. Preparation of the TCRbeta library involved a method that used unique molecular identifiers. MiXCR, run by TCRdb on the PCR reads, gives a single entry per CDR3 protein. This sample carries a few hundred thousand distinct CDR3 sequences, around 15% of them seen once, and the ten largest clones take 29%. This clonotype has only a few counts. Its antigen is unknown. The clonotype was recovered from a boy in the first two years of life who had a stem cell transplant for Wiskott-Aldrich syndrome, so the T cells may come from the graft donor. Material: PBMCs, mostly from graft donor cells, obtained 360 days after TCRalphabeta/CD19-depleted stem cell transplant. V gene TRBV6-5 combines with J gene TRBJ2-7; 9 bases match TRBD2. CDR3 DNA sequence: TGTGCCAGCAGTTACAGCCGACTAGCGGAGAGCTACGAGCAGTACTTC. This sequence encodes CASSYSRLAESYEQYF.